This TCR beta chain came from a study of graft-versus-host responses after intestinal transplantation (dated by TCRdb to the early 2020s). Concerning the study at large: Multivisceral, liver-intestinal, or isolated intestinal transplants were received by the recipients. To identify alloreactive clones, pre-transplant mixed lymphocyte reaction products were sequenced and compared with unstimulated pre-transplant donor and recipient T cells. The cohort enrolled approximately 24 intestinal transplant recipients including one retransplant, and 3 patients lacking pretransplant specimens were excluded. Every recipient was given anti-thymocyte globulin induction, then maintenance tacrolimus and steroids for 3 to 4 years. After intestinal transplantation, graft-versus-host and host-versus-graft alloreactive T cell clones in the graft, circulation and bone marrow were tracked using bulk TCR-beta CDR3 sequencing. Samples from a few later patients were sequenced in-house on an Illumina MiSeq with MiXCR processing rather than by the commercial service. Donor T cell macrochimerism was defined as a peak of at least 4% donor T cells among recipient peripheral blood mononuclear cells. Broad study findings and their caveats: In the allografts of patients with donor T cell macrochimerism, GvH to HvG T cell clonal ratios were high. Early after transplant, peak levels of circulating GvH clones were associated with declines in HvG clones. The conclusions were limited by the relatively low number and heterogeneity of the intestinal transplant patients. GvH clones were detected in recipient bone marrow, and some appeared earlier in ileal mucosa or blood, consistent with an intestinal mucosal origin.

Between the V and J ends, shortened by 7 bases and 7 bases respectively, the junction contains 13 bases. There are 13 amino acids in the CDR3, from cysteine to phenylalanine inclusive. The entry retains the CDR3 DNA only, 39 bases that are in frame from base 1. CDR1 and CDR2 (WSHSY, SAAADI) derive from the germline V gene. Concerning this clone itself: It lacks a known antigen. No much larger clone is present one base from it, and per-base qualities are unavailable.

Sample time point, as interpreted from the label and publication: cells obtained before transplantation from donor or recipient. CD3+CD4+ and CD3+CD8+ populations were FACS-sorted from unstimulated pre-transplant donor and recipient cells taken from spleen or lymph nodes. The method behind the library was the immunoSEQ multiplex PCR assay. In most patients, genomic DNA was isolated using the Qiagen DNeasy Blood and Tissue Kit and sent frozen to Adaptive Biotechnologies for TCR sequencing. Adaptive Biotechnologies carried out high-throughput TCR-beta CDR3 sequencing of genomic DNA for most patients. The original pipeline was this. Adaptive's ImmunoSEQ software was the source of the TCR sequencing data for approximately 18 patients, while a few other patients were processed with MiXCR and VDJtools. To correct CD4 versus CD8 sorting errors, sequences present in both subsets at a frequency ratio below 5:1 were removed. Because the origin of CDR3 nucleotide sequences shared between donor and recipient could not be assigned, those sequences were removed. Alloreactive clones required at least 2-fold expansion over unstimulated cells and minimum CFSE-low frequency of 0.002% (template counts) or 0.001% (read counts). Clones detected in sequenced pre-transplant spleen, lymph node, or MLR CFSE-low populations of the donor or recipient were defined as mappable. The cumulative frequency of alloreactive clones was calculated as a percentage of all sequences, weighted by copy number. TCRdb took over this immuneACCESS table, retaining in-frame rearrangements with V and J assigned. Such tables are incomplete; in checked studies, under half of the missing clones stem from an unresolved V gene, and the remainder is unexplained. The DNA was the basis for D and trimming; V, J and clone size are from that table. The sample includes 90,000 to 130,000 clones, with 90% to 95% observed a single time. The ten largest clones add up to 1% to 1.5% of the sample.

The chain is encoded by TRBV10-2 joined to TRBJ1-4; TRBD1 is a possible D gene, resting on 5 matching bases. Here the sequenced sample was unstimulated CD8+ T cells sorted from spleen or lymph node cells, taken before transplant. The sequence was collected from a human donor who was the organ donor for an intestinal transplant. The base sequence is TGCGCCAGCACTATCAGGGTCGGTGAAAAACTGTTTTTT. Its translation is CASTIRVGEKLFF.